These 21 T cell receptor beta chains were all obtained from the same sample, sequenced in a study of CD8 T cells in Susac syndrome (dated by TCRdb to the late 2010s). Receptors were amplified or captured by the immunoSEQ multiplex PCR assay. RNA was extracted using the RNeasy kit, and roughly 0.5 to 1 microgram was reverse transcribed with random hexamers. TCRdb redid the processing of the public reads, applying fastp at Q25 and MiXCR, and retained in-frame beta chains. Each CDR3 protein gets just one entry, which takes the most common genes and DNA from the rows behind it. This sample comprises some 200,000 distinct CDR3 sequences, around 95% of them detected only once. The ten biggest clones cover 0.15% to 0.2% of the sample. The sequenced sample was CD8+ T cells from PBMCs. The receptors come from a human donor with Susac syndrome.

This rearrangement joins TRBV7-9 to TRBJ2-7; weak D call: TRBD1 (6 bases). V was clipped by 7 bases and J by 0 bases, with 10 bases between them. The length of the CDR3 is 13 residues. Per the germline V gene, CDR1 is SEHNR and CDR2 is FQNEAQ (reference sequence). The CDR3 here is CASTMDSSYEQYF. For the CDR3, the DNA is TGTGCCAGCACGATGGACAGCTCCTACGAGCAGTACTTC. Variable domain in full (rest from reference TRBV7-9 and TRBJ2-7): DTGVSQNPRHKITKRGQNVTFRCDPISEHNRLYWYRQTLGQGPEFLTYFQNEAQLEKSRLLSDRFSAERPKGSFSTLEIQRTEQGDSAMYLCASTMDSSYEQYFGPGTRLTVT.

The chain couples TRBV2 to TRBJ2-7, with 7 bases matching TRBD1. The CDR3 extends over 12 amino acids. Germline V gene sequence: CDR1 SNHLY, CDR2 FYNNEI. The V and J ends lost 8 bases and 3 bases, in that order; junction bases with no gene match: 4. The DNA for the CDR3 is TGTGCCAGCCGGGACAGACACTACGAGCAGTACTTC. It yields the protein CASRDRHYEQYF.

The rearrangement links TRBV5-6 to TRBJ2-7; D possibly corresponds to TRBD2 (5 bases). Between the trimmed V and J ends, which lost 4 bases and 4 bases, there was a span of 12 bases. Germline V lookup: CDR1 SGHDT, CDR2 YYEEEE. This CDR3 comprises 13 residues. CDR3 DNA: TGTGCCAGCAGCCCGCAGGACTCTTACGAGCAGTACTTC. Its protein product is CASSPQDSYEQYF.

The V gene is TRBV11-2, the J gene TRBJ2-1; 13 nucleotides agree with TRBD2. CDR1 and CDR2 (germline): SGHAT, FQNNGV. V shed 10 bases, J shed 7 bases, and the junction held 4 bases outside the gene matches. The CDR3 runs to 13 residues. The CDR3: CATLAGGLNEQFF. The CDR3 DNA reads as TGTGCCACACTAGCGGGAGGGTTGAATGAGCAGTTCTTC.

The genes are TRBV20-1 and TRBJ2-3; no firm D call. The V end lost 1 base, the J end lost 2 bases, and 13 bases lay between the germline ends. Germline-derived CDR1 and CDR2 are DFQATT and SNEGSKA (reference sequence). The CDR3 has 15 amino acids. CDR3 residues: CSARASYWNTDTQYF. CDR3 nucleotide sequence: TGCAGTGCTAGAGCTAGTTACTGGAACACAGATACGCAGTATTTT.

The gene calls are TRBV5-1 and TRBJ2-6; D ambiguous. This CDR3 has 17 amino acids. Trimming shortened V by 3 bases and J by 0 bases, and 13 bases separated the two germline ends. From germline, CDR1 is SGHRS and CDR2 YFSETQ. CDR3 in amino acids: CASSSAPGSSGANVLTF. In DNA, the CDR3 is TGCGCCAGCAGCTCGGCGCCCGGAAGCTCTGGGGCCAACGTCCTGACTTTC.

The V call is TRBV20-1, the J call TRBJ2-5; 10 nucleotides agree with TRBD2. Trimming took 2 bases from V and 5 from J; bases not matched to a gene: 5. The germline V gene has CDR1 DFQATT and CDR2 SNEGSKA (reference sequence). This CDR3 is 14 amino acids long. In DNA, the CDR3 is TGCAGTGCTAGAAATACTAGCGGGATGGAGACCCAGTACTTC. Translation: CSARNTSGMETQYF.

CDR3 loop: CSARGDRGSYEQYF. DNA for the CDR3: TGCAGTGCTAGGGGGGACAGAGGATCCTACGAGCAGTACTTC. The chain carries TRBV20-1 and TRBJ2-7; 7 positions match TRBD1. CDR1 is DFQATT and CDR2 is SNEGSKA in the germline V gene (reference sequence). The CDR3 spans 14 residues. V lost 3 bases, J lost 1 base, and 6 bases stayed unmatched.

The rearrangement uses TRBV9 and TRBJ1-1, with D unclear. CDR1 and CDR2 from the germline V gene are SGDLS and YYNGEE. The V end lost 0 bases, the J end lost 1 base, and 7 bases lay between the germline ends. The CDR3 is made up of 14 amino acids. CDR3 DNA sequence: TGTGCCAGCAGCGTAGCTTCAGGGAACACTGAAGCTTTCTTT. Translated: CASSVASGNTEAFF.

The chain uses TRBV2 and TRBJ2-5, with D tentatively TRBD1 or TRBD2 (5 bases each). Trimming left V 8 bases short and J 5 bases short, with 15 bases between. This CDR3 region has 13 residues. Germline CDR1 is SNHLY and CDR2 is FYNNEI. CDR3: CASVTRGGETQYF. The CDR3 DNA reads TGTGCCAGCGTTACAAGGGGCGGGGAGACCCAGTACTTC. The full variable domain, its missing parts supplied by reference TRBV2 and TRBJ2-5, is EPEVTQTPSHQVTQMGQEVILRCVPISNHLYFYWYRQILGQKVEFLVSFYNNEISEKSEIFDDQFSVERPDGSNFTLKIRSTKLEDSAMYFCASVTRGGETQYFGPGTRLLVL.

The chain has TRBV3-1 and TRBJ2-7, with 7 bases identical to TRBD2. J lost 2 bases, V lost 2 bases, and 12 bases had no gene match. CDR3 size: 17 residues. Germline assignment: CDR1 LGHDT and CDR2 YNNKEL (reference sequence). The CDR3 region is CASSQFVPGAGPYEQYF. As DNA, the CDR3 is TGTGCCAGCAGCCAATTCGTACCCGGAGCGGGGCCCTACGAGCAGTACTTC.

This clonotype came up a few times. This chain uses TRBV5-1 with TRBJ2-2; D gene unclear. Germline CDR1 is SGHRS and CDR2 is YFSETQ. V was cut by 0 bases and J by 7 bases, with 4 bases left in between. The length of the CDR3 is 12 residues. In nucleotides, the CDR3 is TGCGCCAGCAGCTTGGTAGTCGGGGAGCTGTTTTTT. Translating gives CASSLVVGELFF.

V usage is TRBV9 and J usage is TRBJ2-5; perhaps TRBD1 as D (5 bases). This CDR3 has 13 amino acids. Trimming left V 3 bases short and J 7 bases short, with 13 bases between. Per germline, CDR1 SGDLS and CDR2 YYNGEE. CDR3 region: CASSAEGVGTQYF. As DNA, the CDR3 is TGTGCCAGCAGCGCTGAAGGGGTCGGGACCCAGTACTTC.

This chain connects TRBV19 to TRBJ1-2, with D unclear. V was clipped by 5 bases and J by 4 bases, with 17 bases between them. This CDR3 is built from 15 residues. CDR1 and CDR2 from the germline V gene are LNHDA and SQIVND (reference sequence). CDR3 region: CASSPSSRNLYGYTF. For the CDR3, the DNA is TGTGCCAGTAGTCCCTCCTCGCGGAACCTCTATGGCTACACCTTC.

The genes are TRBV7-9 and TRBJ2-6; possible D gene TRBD1, 6 bases. The CDR3 consists of 18 residues. V gave up 4 bases and J gave up 0 bases, with 16 bases separating them. Germline V CDR1 and CDR2: SEHNR, FQNEAQ (reference sequence). The CDR3 is CASSYPDREISGANVLTF. The CDR3 nucleotides read TGTGCCAGCAGCTATCCGGACAGAGAAATCTCTGGGGCCAACGTCCTGACTTTC.

The rearrangement joins TRBV6-2 or TRBV6-3 to TRBJ2-7; no definite D call. Trimming removed 5 bases from V and 6 bases from J, with 8 bases in between. The length of the CDR3 is 11 residues. CDR1 is MNHEY, CDR2 SVGEGT, per germline. CDR3 coding DNA: TGTGCCAGCAGTGTGGCCTTCGAGCAGTACTTC. Residues: CASSVAFEQYF.

This chain joins TRBV15 and TRBJ1-5; TRBD1 aligns across 7 bases. J gave up 7 bases and V 5 bases, and 8 bases lay outside the gene matches. The CDR3 spans 14 residues. From germline, CDR1 is LNHNV and CDR2 YYDKDF (reference sequence). The CDR3 region is CATSSKTGLQPQHF. The CDR3 nucleotides read TGTGCCACCAGCTCAAAGACAGGGTTGCAGCCCCAGCATTTT.

The chain recombines TRBV7-3 with TRBJ2-2; D perhaps matches TRBD2 (6 bases). Deletions cut 1 base from V and 2 bases from J, with 8 bases between. Germline-derived CDR1 and CDR2 are SGHTA and FQGTGA. The CDR3 consists of 15 residues. CDR3 in DNA: TGTGCCAGCAGCTTAAGGGGGGAAAACACCGGGGAGCTGTTTTTT. Its translation: CASSLRGENTGELFF.

The CDR3 region has the DNA TGTGCCACTGTTGGGGTGACTAGCGGGAGGCTCTACGAGCAGTACTTC. Its translation: CATVGVTSGRLYEQYF. The V gene is TRBV11-2, the J gene TRBJ2-7; the match to TRBD2 covers 13 bases. The CDR3 length is 16 residues. The V gene end was trimmed by 10 bases and the J gene end by 3 bases; junction bases not matched to a gene: 12. Germline V gene lookup returns CDR1 SGHAT and CDR2 FQNNGV.

The V and J genes are TRBV28 and TRBJ2-7; tentative D call: TRBD2 (5 bases). CDR3 length equals 12 residues. The germline V and J ends were trimmed by 5 bases and 5 bases, with 10 bases remaining between them. CDR1 is MDHEN and CDR2 is SYDVKM in the germline V gene. CDR3 residues: CASSKRSNEQYF. The CDR3 DNA is TGTGCCAGCAGTAAGCGGTCGAACGAGCAGTACTTC.

V gene TRBV3-1 combines with J gene TRBJ1-1; D uncertain. The CDR3 contains 13 residues. V was pared by 5 bases and J by 1 base, with 8 bases between. Looked up from germline, CDR1 is LGHDT and CDR2 is YNNKEL (reference sequence). CDR3 in DNA: TGTGCCAGCAGCTTCGACGAGAACACTGAAGCTTTCTTT. Its translation is CASSFDENTEAFF.